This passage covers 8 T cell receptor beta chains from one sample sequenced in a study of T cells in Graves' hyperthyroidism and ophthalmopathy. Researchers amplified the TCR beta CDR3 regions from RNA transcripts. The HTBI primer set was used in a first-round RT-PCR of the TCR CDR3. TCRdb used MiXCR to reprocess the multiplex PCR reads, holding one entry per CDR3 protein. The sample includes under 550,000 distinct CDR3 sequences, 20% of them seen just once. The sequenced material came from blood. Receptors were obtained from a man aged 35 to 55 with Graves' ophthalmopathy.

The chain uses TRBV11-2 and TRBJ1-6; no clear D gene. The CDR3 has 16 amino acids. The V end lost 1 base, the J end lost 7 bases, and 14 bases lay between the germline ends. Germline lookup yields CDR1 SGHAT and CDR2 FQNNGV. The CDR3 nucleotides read TGTGCCAGCAGCTTAGGACTCCCGGGCGGCAATTCACCCCTCCACTTT. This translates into CASSLGLPGGNSPLHF.

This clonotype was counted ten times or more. This CDR3 is CASTLEWGQRGSSYNEQFF. The CDR3 DNA sequence: TGTGCCAGCACCCTAGAGTGGGGCCAGCGGGGGAGCTCCTACAATGAGCAGTTCTTC. The rearrangement links TRBV7-6 to TRBJ2-1, with 8 bases fitting TRBD2. The CDR3 contains 19 residues. The V gene's germline CDR1 is SGHVS and CDR2 FNYEAQ. Unmatched junction bases numbered 17, after V lost 7 bases and J lost 0 bases.

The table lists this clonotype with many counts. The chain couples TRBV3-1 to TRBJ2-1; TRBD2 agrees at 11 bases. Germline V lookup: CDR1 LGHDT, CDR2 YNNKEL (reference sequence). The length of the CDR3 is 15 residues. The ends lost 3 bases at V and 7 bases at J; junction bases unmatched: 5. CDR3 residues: CASSHSGGALNEQFF. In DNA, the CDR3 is TGTGCCAGCAGCCATAGCGGGGGGGCTCTTAATGAGCAGTTCTTC.

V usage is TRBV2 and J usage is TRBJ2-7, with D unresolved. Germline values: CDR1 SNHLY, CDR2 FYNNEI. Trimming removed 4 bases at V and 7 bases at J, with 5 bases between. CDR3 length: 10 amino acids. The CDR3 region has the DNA TGTGCCAGCAGTGGGTGGGAGCAGTACTTC. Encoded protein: CASSGWEQYF.

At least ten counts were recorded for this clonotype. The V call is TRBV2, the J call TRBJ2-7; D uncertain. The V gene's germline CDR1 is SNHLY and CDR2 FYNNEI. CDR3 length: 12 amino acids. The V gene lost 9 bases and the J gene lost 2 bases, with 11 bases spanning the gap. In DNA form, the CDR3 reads TGTGCCAGTTGGGCCGGTACCTACGAGCAGTACTTC. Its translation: CASWAGTYEQYF.

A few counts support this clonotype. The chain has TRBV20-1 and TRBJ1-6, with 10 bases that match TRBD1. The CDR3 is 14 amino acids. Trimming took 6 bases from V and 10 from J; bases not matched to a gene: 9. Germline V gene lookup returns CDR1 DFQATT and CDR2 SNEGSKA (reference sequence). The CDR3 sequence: CSARAGTGESPLHF. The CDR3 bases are TGCAGTGCCAGGGCAGGGACAGGGGAATCACCCCTCCACTTT.

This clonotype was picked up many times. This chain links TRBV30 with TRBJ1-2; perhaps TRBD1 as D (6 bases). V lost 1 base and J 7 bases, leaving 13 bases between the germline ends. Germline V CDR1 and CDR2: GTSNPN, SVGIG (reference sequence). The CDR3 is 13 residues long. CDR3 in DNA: TGTGCCTGGAGTGGCAGGGGTAAGGCTGGCTACACCTTC. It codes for CAWSGRGKAGYTF.

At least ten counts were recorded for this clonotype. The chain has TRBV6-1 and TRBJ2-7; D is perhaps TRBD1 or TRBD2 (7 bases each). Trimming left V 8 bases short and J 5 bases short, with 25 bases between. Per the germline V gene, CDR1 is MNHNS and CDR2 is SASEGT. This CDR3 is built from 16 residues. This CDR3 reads CASGGTTGASGDEQYF. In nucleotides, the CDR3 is TGTGCCAGCGGGGGGACTACAGGGGCCTCAGGGGACGAGCAGTACTTC.